The rows below give T cell receptor beta chains drawn from one sample of a study of blood T cell repertoires in COVID-19. Some clones are missing from TCRdb's copy, which holds only in-frame ones; the method was immunoSEQ multiplex PCR. Of 110,000 to 150,000 clones in the sample, approximately 90% are singletons; the top ten hold around 4.5%. The source material was PBMCs or T cells enriched from blood (not recorded which). The receptors were gathered from a middle-aged man who had recovered from COVID-19. CDR3s include the opening cysteine and the closing phenylalanine or tryptophan. D genes are given only for firm matches. Clone size is shown for a subset of rows, as once, few, many or a class of expanded clone.

TRBJ1-4 once . TRBV2 CASKPSAVGEKLFF TGTGCCAGCAAGCCCAGTGCGGTGGGTGAAAAACTGTTTTTT
TRBJ1-1 . TRBD1 TRBV5-6 CASRLTGESNTEAFF TGTGCCAGCAGGCTGACAGGGGAGTCGAACACTGAAGCTTTCTTT
TRBJ1-2 . . TRBV30 CAWSVSRAYGYTF TGTGCCTGGAGTGTTAGCAGAGCCTATGGCTACACCTTC
TRBJ2-4 . TRBD2 TRBV3-1/TRBV3-2 CASSQKVGIAGAFQPWSKNIQYF TGTGCCAGCAGCCAAAAAGTGGGAATAGCGGGAGCGTTTCAGCCATGGTCCAAAAACATTCAGTACTTC
TRBJ1-5 . . TRBV4-2 CASSLNANGGGSNQPQHF TGTGCCAGCAGCCTAAATGCAAACGGGGGAGGAAGCAATCAGCCCCAGCATTTT
TRBJ1-1 few . TRBV18 CASSPAGIEAFF TGTGCCAGCTCACCAGCGGGAATTGAAGCTTTCTTT
TRBJ1-1 . . TRBV18 CASSPLDRAMGPSAEAFF TGTGCCAGCTCACCACTAGACAGAGCTATGGGCCCCAGCGCTGAAGCTTTCTTT
TRBJ1-6 once . TRBV3-1/TRBV3-2 CASSLNQGMGSPLHF TGTGCCAGCAGCCTCAATCAGGGCATGGGTTCACCCCTCCACTTT
TRBJ2-4 . TRBD1 TRBV7-2 CASSLGQGAQYRQYF TGTGCCAGCAGCTTAGGGCAGGGGGCTCAATATCGTCAGTACTTC
TRBJ1-4 . . TRBV4-1 CASSPGGSGTNEKLFF TGCGCCAGCAGCCCCGGGGGGAGCGGAACTAATGAAAAACTGTTTTTT
TRBJ1-5 . . TRBV4-1 CASSQVGDRGKGKVQPQHF TGCGCCAGCAGCCAAGTAGGAGATAGGGGAAAGGGTAAGGTTCAGCCCCAGCATTTT
TRBJ1-1 . . TRBV28 CAGGGLDTEAFF TGTGCGGGCGGGGGTCTCGACACTGAAGCTTTCTTT
TRBJ2-3 . . TRBV3-1/TRBV3-2 CASSQEGLKVGPDTQYF TGTGCCAGCAGCCAAGAGGGGCTTAAAGTAGGACCGGATACGCAGTATTTT
TRBJ1-3 . . TRBV30 CAWSVLGNTIYF TGTGCCTGGAGTGTACTTGGAAACACCATATATTTT
TRBJ1-3 . TRBD1 TRBV7-2 CASSLRQGSGNTIYF TGTGCCAGCAGCCTACGACAGGGTTCTGGAAACACCATATATTTT
TRBJ2-3 . . TRBV6-2/TRBV6-3 CASSSQNTDTQYF TGTGCCAGCAGTTCCCAAAACACAGATACGCAGTATTTT
TRBJ2-3 . TRBD2 TRBV5-4 CASSSGLAGGRGLGTDTQYF TGTGCCAGCAGCTCGGGACTAGCGGGAGGAAGGGGATTGGGCACAGATACGCAGTATTTT
TRBJ2-5 . . TRBV28 CASSIRGETQYF TGTGCCAGCAGCATTCGAGGGGAGACCCAGTACTTC
TRBJ1-1 once . TRBV5-1 CASSSDSWNTEAFF TGCGCCAGCAGCTCGGACAGTTGGAACACTGAAGCTTTCTTT
TRBJ1-3 . . TRBV6-5 CASSYSSGAGNTIYF TGTGCCAGCAGTTACTCTTCAGGGGCTGGAAACACCATATATTTT
TRBJ2-3 . . TRBV3-1/TRBV3-2 CASSRATTDTQYF TGTGCCAGCAGCCGAGCAACCACAGATACGCAGTATTTT
TRBJ1-1 . TRBD1 TRBV6-5 CAISGTVNTEAFF TGTGCCATCTCCGGGACAGTGAACACTGAAGCTTTCTTT
TRBJ2-2 once . TRBV7-2 CASSLAVGVYGELFF TGTGCCAGCAGCTTAGCGGTAGGGGTGTATGGGGAGCTGTTTTTT
TRBJ2-3 . TRBD1 TRBV28 CASSGGQVTDTQYF TGTGCCAGCAGTGGGGGACAGGTCACAGATACGCAGTATTTT
TRBJ2-5 . . TRBV25-1 CASSEWPGGETQYF TGTGCCAGCAGTGAATGGCCCGGAGGGGAGACCCAGTACTTC
TRBJ2-1 . . TRBV20-1 CSATDTNEQFF TGCAGTGCCACTGATACCAATGAGCAGTTCTTC
TRBJ2-1 . . TRBV6-2/TRBV6-3 CASSYAGFSEQFF TGTGCCAGCAGTTATGCGGGTTTCAGTGAGCAGTTCTTC
TRBJ1-1 . . TRBV5-4 CASSLVGEDTEAFF TGTGCCAGCAGCTTGGTAGGGGAAGACACTGAAGCTTTCTTT
TRBJ2-1 . TRBD2 TRBV19 CAVAGVYNEQFF TGTGCAGTAGCGGGAGTCTACAATGAGCAGTTCTTC
TRBJ1-2 . TRBD1 TRBV12-3/TRBV12-4 CASSLNRGYGYTF TGTGCCAGCAGTTTAAACAGGGGGTACGGCTACACCTTC
TRBJ1-6 . . TRBV19 CASSAQGNYNSPLHF TGTGCCAGTAGTGCCCAGGGAAACTATAATTCACCCCTCCACTTT
TRBJ1-2 . . TRBV18 CASSLPGSYGYTF TGTGCCAGCTCACTCCCGGGATCCTATGGCTACACCTTC
TRBJ2-1 . TRBD2 TRBV6-5 CASRRLAGADNEQFF TGTGCCAGCAGAAGACTAGCGGGGGCAGATAATGAGCAGTTCTTC
TRBJ2-7 . TRBD1 TRBV14 CASSQDWGSGQGAYEQYF TGTGCCAGCAGCCAAGACTGGGGTTCGGGACAGGGGGCCTACGAGCAGTACTTC
TRBJ2-5 . . TRBV12-2 CASRPRLYQETQYF TGTGCAAGTCGCCCCAGGCTTTATCAAGAGACCCAGTACTTC
TRBJ1-4 . . TRBV20-1 CSASYRAEKLFF TGCAGTGCTAGTTACAGGGCCGAAAAACTGTTTTTT
TRBJ1-4 medium-sized . TRBV19 CASSPRVEKLFF TGTGCCAGTAGTCCTCGCGTTGAAAAACTGTTTTTT
TRBJ1-4 . . TRBV3-1/TRBV3-2 CASSPSGVAEKLFF TGTGCCAGCAGCCCATCAGGGGTAGCTGAAAAACTGTTTTTT
TRBJ1-5 . . TRBV6-5 CASTDRGGGDQPQHF TGTGCCAGCACCGACCGGGGCGGCGGGGATCAGCCCCAGCATTTT
TRBJ1-4 . . TRBV2 CASRDNNEKLFF TGTGCCAGCCGGGACAATAATGAAAAACTGTTTTTT
TRBJ2-1 . TRBD2 TRBV4-1 CASSQVPAGVYNEQFF TGCGCCAGCAGCCAAGTTCCAGCGGGGGTTTACAATGAGCAGTTCTTC
TRBJ1-1 . . TRBV9 CASSVAKGATEAFF TGTGCCAGCAGCGTAGCTAAAGGGGCCACTGAAGCTTTCTTT
TRBJ1-2 . . TRBV5-1 CASSITQGNYGYTF TGCGCCAGCAGCATCACCCAGGGGAACTATGGCTACACCTTC
TRBJ1-6 once TRBD1 TRBV2 CASRLTGQNSPLHF TGTGCCAGCAGGTTGACAGGGCAAAATTCACCCCTCCACTTT
TRBJ2-5 . . TRBV29-1 CSVEEGAGLQETQYF TGCAGCGTTGAAGAAGGAGCGGGCCTCCAAGAGACCCAGTACTTC
TRBJ2-7 . . TRBV28 CASSLVAYEQYF TGTGCCAGCAGTTTAGTAGCCTACGAGCAGTACTTC